This T cell receptor beta chain was identified in a study of early T cells in non-severe SARS-CoV-2 infection. J gave up 2 bases and V 4 bases, and 9 bases lay outside the gene matches. In germline, CDR1 is SQVTM, CDR2 ANQGSEA. This CDR3 is built from 16 residues. This clonotype was counted ten times or more. The antigen is unknown. TCRdb processed the 5' RACE reads anew with MiXCR; each CDR3 protein has one entry. This sample yields more than 55,000 distinct CDR3 sequences, of which around 6.5% are seen a single time; 3% to 3.5% belongs to the top ten. Study-wide results and limits: VDJdb matching favored anti-spike CD8 responses, missing private and CD4 specificities.

The input for sequencing was whole blood, taken at baseline. The clonotype was recovered from an adult who was a healthcare worker with PCR-confirmed SARS-CoV-2 infection or an uninfected control (not recorded which). This chain links TRBV29-1 with TRBJ2-3; 10 positions agree with TRBD2. DNA for the CDR3: TGCAGCGTTGCTAGCGGGAGTTTGTGGAACACAGATACGCAGTATTTT. Residues: CSVASGSLWNTDTQYF.